This entry is about one T cell receptor (beta chain). Per the original data handling: Using reference gene primer amplification, nucleated cell counts were estimated. Libraries were prepared by immunoSEQ multiplex PCR; TCRdb keeps only in-frame clonotypes and omits some of them. V and J calls and clone size are given by that table; D and trimming were obtained from the DNA. The sample shows some 78,000 clones, 85% to 90% of them seen only once. This sample was taken from a study of blood T cell repertoires in COVID-19. Study background: Samples taken during acute and convalescent COVID-19 were collected in the United States, Italy and Spain. The analysed material was cDNA or gDNA that came from T cells, B-cell-depleted T cells, or PBMCs.

With 5 bases clipped from V and 6 bases from J, the junction kept 7 bases outside the gene matches. Germline CDR1 and CDR2: MNHEY and SVGEGT. The CDR3 length is 15 residues. V gene TRBV6-2 or TRBV6-3 combines with J gene TRBJ2-7; 13 nucleotides match TRBD2. The receptor was isolated from a woman aged 80 or over with active or convalescent COVID-19. Sequenced sample: peripheral blood. In DNA form, the CDR3 reads TGTGCCAGCAGTCCCGGACTAGCGGGAGTTCCCGAGCAGTACTTC. It codes for CASSPGLAGVPEQYF.